The next 11 T cell receptor beta chains were all read from a single sample in a study of vaccination and CD4 T cells after COVID-19. Sample treatment: roughly 10-day PBMC culture with coronavirus spike peptide pools or control peptides (ViraFEST assay). These receptors have no known antigen. Sequencing of DNA taken from cultured CD4+ T cells relied on the Oncomine TCR Beta short-read assay. TCRdb itself ran the PCR reads through MiXCR, one entry per CDR3 protein. The table includes about 3,000 distinct CDR3 sequences, roughly 21% detected once. Sequenced: CD4+ T cells from blood, cultured in vitro. Source of these receptors: a human donor who had recovered from COVID-19.

This clonotype has more than one count but fewer than ten. This rearrangement joins TRBV15 to TRBJ2-3, with 12 bases matching TRBD2. Germline assignment: CDR1 LNHNV and CDR2 YYDKDF (reference sequence). This CDR3 has 15 amino acids. Trimming removed 5 bases from V and 1 base from J; junction bases left unmatched: 1. CDR3 protein: CATSRTSGGTDTQYF. The CDR3 DNA reads as TGTGCCACCAGCCGGACTAGCGGGGGCACAGATACGCAGTATTTT.

This clonotype appeared a few times. The chain uses TRBV2 and TRBJ2-3; 14 nucleotides align to TRBD2. The length of the CDR3 is 17 residues. The trim removed 4 bases at V and 2 bases at J, leaving 5 bases unmatched. CDR1 is SNHLY, CDR2 FYNNEI, per germline. CDR3 region: CASSAGTSGGYTDTQYF. In DNA form, the CDR3 reads TGTGCCAGCAGTGCCGGGACTAGCGGGGGATACACAGATACGCAGTATTTT.

V usage is TRBV2 and J usage is TRBJ1-6; D is perhaps TRBD1 (6 bases). This CDR3 region has 16 residues. CDR1 and CDR2 from the germline V gene are SNHLY and FYNNEI. V was shortened by 6 bases and J by 9 bases, with 21 bases between the two germline ends. The chain's CDR3 is CASSLGGTSVGSPLHF. CDR3 nucleotides: TGTGCCAGCAGCCTAGGGGGGACATCGGTTGGTTCACCCCTCCACTTT.

By sample fraction, this clonotype is medium-sized. The V and J genes are TRBV6-1 and TRBJ2-1; no reliable D call. The CDR3 runs to 14 residues. CDR1 is MNHNS and CDR2 is SASEGT in the germline V gene. Between the trimmed V and J ends, which lost 6 bases and 4 bases, there was a span of 13 bases. The DNA for the CDR3 is TGTGCCAGCAGGAGGCGATCGGAATACAATGAGCAGTTCTTC. It translates to CASRRRSEYNEQFF.

V gene TRBV12-3 or TRBV12-4 combines with J gene TRBJ2-1; 8 bases align to TRBD2. The CDR3 covers 16 residues. V lost 6 bases and J lost 8; bases outside the gene matches: 15. The CDR3 spells CASSLWRGLEVDEQFF. CDR3 bases: TGTGCCAGCAGCCTGTGGAGGGGACTAGAGGTCGATGAGCAGTTCTTC.

This clonotype was picked up a small number of times. J is TRBJ2-3 and V is TRBV6-1; D is possibly TRBD2 (5 bases). CDR3 length equals 13 residues. The V gene's germline CDR1 is MNHNS and CDR2 SASEGT. V was trimmed by 4 bases and J by 8 bases, leaving 13 bases between them. The CDR3 DNA is TGTGCCAGCAGTGGGACCCGGGCGGGTACGCAGTATTTT. It yields the protein CASSGTRAGTQYF.

The rearrangement uses TRBV3-1 and TRBJ1-4, with D uncertain. The V gene lost 1 base and the J gene lost 3 bases, with 9 bases spanning the gap. The germline gives CDR1 LGHDT, CDR2 YNNKEL (reference sequence). This CDR3 is 15 amino acids long. This CDR3 reads CASSQVIGANEKLFF. The DNA for the CDR3 is TGTGCCAGCAGCCAAGTCATCGGGGCTAATGAAAAACTGTTTTTT. Full variable domain (remainder filled in from reference TRBV3-1 and TRBJ1-4): DTAVSQTPKYLVTQMGNDKSIKCEQNLGHDTMYWYKQDSKKFLKIMFSYNNKELIINETVPNRFSPKSPDKAHLNLHINSLELGDSAVYFCASSQVIGANEKLFFGSGTQLSVL.

The chain recombines TRBV5-1 with TRBJ2-7, with 10 bases matching TRBD1. The CDR3 has 15 amino acids. Trimming at V came to 0 bases and at J to 0 bases, leaving 0 bases not matched to a gene. Germline CDR1 is SGHRS and CDR2 is YFSETQ. The CDR3 spells CASSLGDRGSYEQYF. CDR3 DNA: TGCGCCAGCAGCTTGGGGGACAGGGGCTCCTACGAGCAGTACTTC.

By sample share, this clonotype is medium-sized. The CDR3, as DNA: TGTGCCAGCAGTGAGCCGACCGCGGGGAACTATGGCTACACCTTC. It is translated as CASSEPTAGNYGYTF. J is TRBJ1-2 and V is TRBV25-1; D gene ambiguous. Per the germline V gene, CDR1 is MGHDK and CDR2 is SYGVNS. Trimming took off 3 bases at V and 2 bases at J, with 13 bases between the two ends. There are 15 residues in the CDR3.

This clonotype was recorded a few times. This chain links TRBV4-2 with TRBJ2-3; unclear D gene. Germline V gives CDR1 LGHNA, CDR2 YNFKEQ. V gave up 8 bases and J gave up 4 bases, with 7 bases separating them. The CDR3 covers 11 residues. This chain's CDR3 is CASRSADTQYF. The CDR3 DNA reads TGTGCCAGCCGGAGCGCAGATACGCAGTATTTT.

J is TRBJ1-1 and V is TRBV30; no clear D gene. The CDR3 consists of 13 residues. Germline V gene sequence: CDR1 GTSNPN, CDR2 SVGIG (reference sequence). V lost 4 bases, J lost 2 bases, and 11 bases lay in between. CDR3 in DNA: TGTGCCTGGAAAAACGACGGTAACACTGAAGCTTTCTTT. Translation: CAWKNDGNTEAFF.